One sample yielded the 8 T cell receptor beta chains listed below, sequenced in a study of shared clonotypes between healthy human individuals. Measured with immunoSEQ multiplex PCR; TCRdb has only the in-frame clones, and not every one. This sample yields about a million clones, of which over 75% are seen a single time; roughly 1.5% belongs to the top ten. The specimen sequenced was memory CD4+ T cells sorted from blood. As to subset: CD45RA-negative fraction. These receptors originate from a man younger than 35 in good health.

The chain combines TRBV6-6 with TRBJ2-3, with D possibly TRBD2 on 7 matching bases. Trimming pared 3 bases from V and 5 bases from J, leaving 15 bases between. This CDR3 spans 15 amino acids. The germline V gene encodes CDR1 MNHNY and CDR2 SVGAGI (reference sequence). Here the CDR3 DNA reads TGTGCCAGCAGTTATGGGGGGGGGCCCAGAGATACGCAGTATTTT. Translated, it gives CASSYGGGPRDTQYF.

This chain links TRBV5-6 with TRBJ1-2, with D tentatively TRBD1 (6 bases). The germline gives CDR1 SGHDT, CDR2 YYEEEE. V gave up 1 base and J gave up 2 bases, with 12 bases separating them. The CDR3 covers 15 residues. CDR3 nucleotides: TGTGCCAGCAGCTTGTGGACAGCTCCAAACTATGGCTACACCTTC. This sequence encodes CASSLWTAPNYGYTF.

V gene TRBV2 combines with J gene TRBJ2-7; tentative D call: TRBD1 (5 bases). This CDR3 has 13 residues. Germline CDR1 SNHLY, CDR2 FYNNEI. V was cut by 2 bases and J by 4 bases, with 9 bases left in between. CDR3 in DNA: TGTGCCAGCAGTGAATCAGGGCTGTACGAGCAGTACTTC. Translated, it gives CASSESGLYEQYF. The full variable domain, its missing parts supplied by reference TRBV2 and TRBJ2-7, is EPEVTQTPSHQVTQMGQEVILRCVPISNHLYFYWYRQILGQKVEFLVSFYNNEISEKSEIFDDQFSVERPDGSNFTLKIRSTKLEDSAMYFCASSESGLYEQYFGPGTRLTVT.

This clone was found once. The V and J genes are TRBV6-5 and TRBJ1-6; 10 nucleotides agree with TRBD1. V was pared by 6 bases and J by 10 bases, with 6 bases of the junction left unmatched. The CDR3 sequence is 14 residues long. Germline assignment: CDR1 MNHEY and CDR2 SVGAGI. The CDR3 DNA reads TGTGCCAGCAGGCGGGGGACAGGGGAATCACCCCTCCACTTT. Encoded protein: CASRRGTGESPLHF.

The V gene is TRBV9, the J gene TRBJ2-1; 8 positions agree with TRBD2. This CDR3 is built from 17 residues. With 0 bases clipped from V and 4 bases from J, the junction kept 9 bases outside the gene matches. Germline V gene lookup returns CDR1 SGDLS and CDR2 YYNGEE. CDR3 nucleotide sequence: TGTGCCAGCAGCGTAGGGCACGGGGGGGCTGAGTACAATGAGCAGTTCTTC. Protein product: CASSVGHGGAEYNEQFF.

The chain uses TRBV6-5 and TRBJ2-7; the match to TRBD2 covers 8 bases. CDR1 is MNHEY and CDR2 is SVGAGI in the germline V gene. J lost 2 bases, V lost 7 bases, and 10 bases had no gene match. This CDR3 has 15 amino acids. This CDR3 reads CASNKPGLGTYEQYF. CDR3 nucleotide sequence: TGTGCCAGCAACAAACCGGGACTAGGCACCTACGAGCAGTACTTC.

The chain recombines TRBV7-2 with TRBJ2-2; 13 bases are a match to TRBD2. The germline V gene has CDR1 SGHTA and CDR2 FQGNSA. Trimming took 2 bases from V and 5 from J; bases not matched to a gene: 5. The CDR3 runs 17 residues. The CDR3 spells CASSLTTGLAGTGELFF. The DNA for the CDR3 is TGTGCCAGCAGCTTAACTACGGGACTAGCGGGAACCGGGGAGCTGTTTTTT.

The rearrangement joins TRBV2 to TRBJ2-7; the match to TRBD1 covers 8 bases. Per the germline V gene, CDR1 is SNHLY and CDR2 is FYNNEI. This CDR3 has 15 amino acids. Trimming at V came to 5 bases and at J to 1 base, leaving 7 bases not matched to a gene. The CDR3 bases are TGTGCCAGCAGTCCACGACAGGGGCAATCCTACGAGCAGTACTTC. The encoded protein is CASSPRQGQSYEQYF.